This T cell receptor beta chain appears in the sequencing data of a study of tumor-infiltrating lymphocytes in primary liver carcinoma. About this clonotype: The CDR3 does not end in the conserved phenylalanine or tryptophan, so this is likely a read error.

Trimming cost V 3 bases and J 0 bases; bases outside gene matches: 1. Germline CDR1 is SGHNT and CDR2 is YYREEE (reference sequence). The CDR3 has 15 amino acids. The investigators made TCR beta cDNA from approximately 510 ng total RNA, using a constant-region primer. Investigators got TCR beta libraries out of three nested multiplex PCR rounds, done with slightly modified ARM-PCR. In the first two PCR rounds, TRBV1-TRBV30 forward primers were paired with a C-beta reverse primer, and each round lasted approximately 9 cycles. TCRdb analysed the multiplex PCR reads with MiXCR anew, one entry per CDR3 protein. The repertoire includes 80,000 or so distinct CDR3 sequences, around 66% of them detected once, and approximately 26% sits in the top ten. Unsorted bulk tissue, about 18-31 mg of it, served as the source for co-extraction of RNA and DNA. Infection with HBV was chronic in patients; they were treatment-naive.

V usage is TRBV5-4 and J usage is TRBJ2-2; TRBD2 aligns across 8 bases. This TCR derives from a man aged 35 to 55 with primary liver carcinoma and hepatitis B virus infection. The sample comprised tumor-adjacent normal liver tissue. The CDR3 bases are TGTGCCAGCAGCTCGACTAGCGCGAACACCGGGGAGCTGTTTCTT. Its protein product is CASSSTSANTGELFL.